Following are 8 T cell receptor beta chains from one sample sequenced in a study of OX40 agonist ivuxolimab in advanced cancers. Clones were sequenced by immunoSEQ multiplex PCR, and TCRdb holds only the in-frame ones, with some missing. In the table there are 50,000 to 65,000 clones, about 81% of which are singletons. The source material was CD4+ or CD8+ T cells sorted from blood, sampled in a trial of the OX40 agonist ivuxolimab. The source of these receptors is an adult with an advanced solid tumor such as melanoma, head and neck, liver or kidney cancer.

This chain connects TRBV2 to TRBJ1-1, with D perhaps TRBD1 (6 bases). This CDR3 spans 13 amino acids. V lost 2 bases to trimming and J lost 5 bases, with 9 bases between them. In germline, CDR1 is SNHLY, CDR2 FYNNEI. CDR3 sequence (DNA): TGTGCCAGCAGTGAACGACAGGTTACTGAAGCTTTCTTT. Translating it yields CASSERQVTEAFF.

The rearrangement links TRBV6-5 to TRBJ2-5; 8 nucleotides align to TRBD1. The CDR3 extends over 15 amino acids. Unmatched junction bases numbered 10, after V lost 5 bases and J lost 5 bases. Germline CDR1 and CDR2: MNHEY and SVGAGI. The CDR3 sequence is CASSRDPTGDETQYF. As DNA, the CDR3 is TGTGCCAGCAGTAGAGACCCGACAGGGGACGAGACCCAGTACTTC.

The chain recombines TRBV27 with TRBJ1-5, with unresolved D. Germline assignment: CDR1 MNHEY and CDR2 SMNVEV (reference sequence). The length of the CDR3 is 13 residues. Deletions cut 2 bases from V and 4 bases from J, with 6 bases between. In DNA, the CDR3 is TGTGCCAGCAGTTTAAGGGCAAATCAGCCCCAGCATTTT. Translated, it gives CASSLRANQPQHF.

The chain joins TRBV27 to TRBJ2-7; maybe TRBD1 (5 bases). The germline gives CDR1 MNHEY, CDR2 SMNVEV (reference sequence). The CDR3 covers 14 residues. Trimming took off 4 bases at V and 6 bases at J, with 16 bases between the two ends. In DNA form, the CDR3 reads TGTGCCAGCAGTTCCGTCACAGGAAGGGGCGAGCAGTACTTC. This sequence encodes CASSSVTGRGEQYF.

The gene calls are TRBV11-1 and TRBJ1-6, with 8 nucleotides matching TRBD1. V was clipped by 5 bases and J by 10 bases; unmatched bases: 10. CDR1 is SGHAT, CDR2 FQDESV, per germline (reference sequence). The CDR3 sequence is 15 residues long. CDR3 sequence (DNA): TGTGCCAGCAGCATCGGACAGGGCGGTCGATCACCCCTCCACTTT. Translating gives CASSIGQGGRSPLHF.

The V and J genes are TRBV14 and TRBJ1-2; D is perhaps TRBD1 (6 bases). This CDR3 comprises 15 residues. Trimming shortened V by 1 base and J by 8 bases, and 17 bases separated the two germline ends. CDR1 is SGHDN, CDR2 FVKESK, per germline. CDR3 coding DNA: TGTGCCAGCAGCCAAGCCCTGGGGGCGACGGGGGGCTACACCTTC. Protein: CASSQALGATGGYTF. Combining the CDR3 with reference TRBV14 and TRBJ1-2 gives the whole variable domain EAGVTQFPSHSVIEKGQTVTLRCDPISGHDNLYWYRRVMGKEIKFLLHFVKESKQDESGMPNNRFLAERTGGTYSTLKVQPAELEDSGVYFCASSQALGATGGYTFGSGTRLTVV.

This clone has a single count. The V and J genes are TRBV28 and TRBJ2-1, with 11 nucleotides matching TRBD2. CDR3 size: 17 residues. Trimming removed 9 bases from V and 0 bases from J; junction bases left unmatched: 10. Germline V CDR1 and CDR2: MDHEN, SYDVKM. CDR3 in DNA: TGTGCCAGTCCTTCCGGGACTAGCGGCAACTCCTACAATGAGCAGTTCTTC. Translating gives CASPSGTSGNSYNEQFF.

This chain links TRBV6-6 with TRBJ1-2; D is ambiguous. Trimming left V 2 bases short and J 0 bases short, with 10 bases between. The CDR3 length is 15 residues. Germline CDR1 and CDR2: MNHNY and SVGAGI (reference sequence). The CDR3 spells CASSYPRGANYGYTF. The CDR3 nucleotides are TGTGCCAGCAGTTACCCTCGCGGGGCTAACTATGGCTACACCTTC.